These 14 T cell receptor beta chains originate from one sample sequenced in a study of T cell repertoires in cytomegalovirus infection. TCRdb called the reads again in MiXCR, with one record for every CDR3 protein. The sample lists under 250,000 distinct CDR3 sequences, 9% to 15% occurring once. Sequenced: PBMCs. The receptors stem from a human donor in good health (CMV status not recorded). Some clones in this sample may be carry-over from other donors' samples.

This clonotype was counted a few times. J is TRBJ1-1 and V is TRBV6-5; D gene uncertain. V was shortened by 2 bases and J by 2 bases, with 24 bases between the two germline ends. Germline CDR1 reads MNHEY; CDR2 reads SVGAGI. CDR3 length: 19 residues. CDR3 DNA: TGTGCCAGCAGTTACCAGCCCGGGAGGCAGATGAGGATTAACACTGAAGCTTTCTTT. Protein product: CASSYQPGRQMRINTEAFF.

The sample holds many counts of this clonotype. This rearrangement joins TRBV6-5 to TRBJ2-5; the D gene could be TRBD1 or TRBD2 (6 bases each). This CDR3 comprises 14 residues. In germline, CDR1 is MNHEY, CDR2 SVGAGI. The V gene lost 0 bases and the J gene lost 5 bases, with 10 bases spanning the gap. CDR3 bases: TGTGCCAGCAGTTACTCGGGGGGCAGGGAGACCCAGTACTTC. Protein product: CASSYSGGRETQYF.

This clonotype was seen a few times. V is TRBV20-1 and J is TRBJ2-1, with D perhaps TRBD1 or TRBD2 (5 bases each). The CDR3 covers 13 residues. Germline V gene sequence: CDR1 DFQATT, CDR2 SNEGSKA (reference sequence). Trimming removed 0 bases from V and 8 bases from J, with 11 bases in between. This CDR3 is CSAREGPRDEQFF. In DNA, the CDR3 is TGCAGTGCTAGAGAGGGACCTAGGGATGAGCAGTTCTTC.

This clonotype was counted ten times or more. The gene calls are TRBV7-3 and TRBJ2-7; TRBD1 is a possible D gene (5 bases). The CDR3 is made up of 13 amino acids. Trimming took off 2 bases at V and 7 bases at J, with 12 bases between the two ends. The germline V gene encodes CDR1 SGHTA and CDR2 FQGTGA. The CDR3 sequence: CASSLLGAAEQYF. The CDR3 DNA sequence: TGTGCCAGCAGCTTATTAGGGGCCGCGGAGCAGTACTTC. Full variable domain (rest looked up from reference TRBV7-3 and TRBJ2-7): GAGVSQTPSNKVTEKGKYVELRCDPISGHTALYWYRQSLGQGPEFLIYFQGTGAADDSGLPNDRFFAVRPEGSVSTLKIQRTERGDSAVYLCASSLLGAAEQYFGPGTRLTVT.

Ten or more counts support this clonotype. The chain links TRBV9 to TRBJ1-1; D not certain. The CDR3 totals 13 residues. Trimming pared 0 bases from V and 1 base from J, leaving 4 bases between. Germline CDR1 is SGDLS and CDR2 is YYNGEE. The CDR3: CASSVGSNTEAFF. In nucleotides, the CDR3 is TGTGCCAGCAGCGTAGGATCGAACACTGAAGCTTTCTTT.

Many counts were recorded for this clonotype. The chain has TRBV5-6 and TRBJ2-2; tentative D call: TRBD2 (5 bases). Germline V CDR1 and CDR2: SGHDT, YYEEEE. CDR3 size: 15 residues. V gave up 3 bases and J gave up 2 bases, with 11 bases separating them. CDR3: CASSSGIPNTGELFF. Here the CDR3 DNA reads TGTGCCAGCAGCTCCGGGATTCCCAACACCGGGGAGCTGTTTTTT.

In this sample, this clonotype turned up many times. This chain connects TRBV5-6 to TRBJ2-7; weak D call: TRBD1 (8 bases). Trimming removed 2 bases from V and 0 bases from J, with 12 bases in between. This CDR3 contains 15 residues. From germline, CDR1 is SGHDT and CDR2 YYEEEE. The DNA of the CDR3 is TGTGCCAGCAGCTTCACAGGGGGGGACTCCTACGAGCAGTACTTC. Its translation: CASSFTGGDSYEQYF.

The J gene is TRBJ1-5, the V gene TRBV15; D unresolved. This CDR3 has 14 amino acids. Per germline, CDR1 LNHNV and CDR2 YYDKDF (reference sequence). V lost 0 bases and J 4 bases, leaving 7 bases between the germline ends. DNA for the CDR3: TGTGCCACCAGCAGAGATCTAGGGAATCAGCCCCAGCATTTT. Protein product: CATSRDLGNQPQHF.

In its sample, this clonotype was seen a few times. The DNA for the CDR3 is TGTGCCAGCAGCCCACGAACTGGCCAGGCTAACTATGGCTACACCTTC. It codes for CASSPRTGQANYGYTF. This rearrangement joins TRBV7-2 to TRBJ1-2, with D uncertain. The CDR3 runs 16 residues. Trimming removed 5 bases at V and 0 bases at J, with 16 bases between. Germline-derived CDR1 and CDR2 are SGHTA and FQGNSA. The full variable domain, completed using reference TRBV7-2 and TRBJ1-2, is GAGVSQSPSNKVTEKGKDVELRCDPISGHTALYWYRQSLGQGLEFLIYFQGNSAPDKSGLPSDRFSAERTGGSVSTLTIQRTQQEDSAVYLCASSPRTGQANYGYTFGSGTRLTVV.

This rearrangement joins TRBV6-2 or TRBV6-3 to TRBJ2-1; 7 nucleotides agree with TRBD1. The CDR3 extends over 16 amino acids. The ends lost 10 bases at V and 0 bases at J; junction bases unmatched: 12. The germline V gene encodes CDR1 MNHEY and CDR2 SVGEGT. The CDR3: CATLPNRDSSYNEQFF. The CDR3, as DNA: TGTGCCACCCTTCCGAACCGGGACAGCTCCTACAATGAGCAGTTCTTC.

The genes are TRBV20-1 and TRBJ2-3; D is perhaps TRBD1 or TRBD2 (5 bases each). The germline gives CDR1 DFQATT, CDR2 SNEGSKA (reference sequence). V lost 4 bases to trimming and J lost 5 bases, with 19 bases between them. The CDR3 spans 15 residues. CDR3 DNA: TGCAGTGCTATGGGGGTGGGGAGCGTTAGAGATACGCAGTATTTT. Protein: CSAMGVGSVRDTQYF.

There are many counts of this clonotype. The chain is built from TRBV19 and TRBJ2-5; 11 positions match TRBD2. CDR3 length equals 13 residues. CDR1 is LNHDA and CDR2 is SQIVND in the germline V gene (reference sequence). V gave up 10 bases and J gave up 4 bases; unmatched junction bases: 5. In DNA form, the CDR3 reads TGTGCCACCCTTGGACTAGCGGGAGAGACCCAGTACTTC. Its protein product is CATLGLAGETQYF.

On this clonotype: A much larger clone lies a single base off, so this may be a read error. In this CDR3 the conserved last residue, phenylalanine or tryptophan, is missing, so a read error is likely. The chain links TRBV7-2 to TRBJ2-5; D call uncertain. V lost 8 bases and J 5 bases, leaving 15 bases between the germline ends. The CDR3 contains 13 residues. Germline V gives CDR1 SGHTA, CDR2 FQGNSA. In DNA, the CDR3 is TGTGCCAGCGGGGTTAAGGCGGAGGAGACCCAGTACTCC. As protein: CASGVKAEETQYS.

This clonotype has more than one count but fewer than ten. The V gene is TRBV7-9, the J gene TRBJ2-6, with D maybe TRBD1 (5 bases). The germline V gene encodes CDR1 SEHNR and CDR2 FQNEAQ (reference sequence). The germline V and J ends were trimmed by 3 bases and 3 bases, with 9 bases remaining between them. The CDR3 loop spans 15 amino acids. CDR3 sequence: CASSFSDIGANVLTF. DNA of the CDR3: TGTGCCAGCAGCTTCTCGGACATTGGGGCCAACGTCCTGACTTTC.